The 8 T cell receptor beta chains reported below all come from one sample, sequenced in a study of T cell responses to AZD1222 COVID-19 vaccine. TCRdb keeps only in-frame clones here, not all; method: immunoSEQ multiplex PCR. The sample holds roughly 200,000 clones, approximately 92% seen once. The sample in question was peripheral blood, obtained on day 0 of AZD1222 vaccination. The receptors shown here come from an adult in good health.

V usage is TRBV18 and J usage is TRBJ2-3; TRBD2 matches 9 bases. Losses at the gene ends were 3 bases for V and 6 bases for J; bases not matched to a gene: 10. The CDR3 has 16 amino acids. Germline V gene data show CDR1 as KGHSH and CDR2 as LQKENI. In DNA, the CDR3 is TGTGCCAGCTCACCTCCTGCGGGGGGGGTTAAGGATACGCAGTATTTT. It specifies CASSPPAGGVKDTQYF.

In DNA, the CDR3 is TGTGCCAGCAAGCCCCAGGGCTATGGCTACACCTTC. Residues: CASKPQGYGYTF. The chain combines TRBV2 with TRBJ1-2, with TRBD1 as a possible D gene (5 bases). Germline CDR1 reads SNHLY; CDR2 reads FYNNEI. There are 12 residues in the CDR3. V was clipped by 7 bases and J by 4 bases, with 10 bases between them.

The CDR3 nucleotides read TGTGCCAGCAGCTTGTTGGGAAACCAAGAGACCCAGTACTTC. Encoded protein: CASSLLGNQETQYF. The genes are TRBV5-6 and TRBJ2-5; D ambiguous. This CDR3 region has 14 residues. The germline CDR1 and CDR2 sequences are SGHDT and YYEEEE. V lost 1 base and J lost 0, with 7 bases in between. Supplemented by reference TRBV5-6 and TRBJ2-5, the full variable domain reads DAGVTQSPTHLIKTRGQQVTLRCSPKSGHDTVSWYQQALGQGPQFIFQYYEEEERQRGNFPDRFSGHQFPNYSSELNVNALLLGDSALYLCASSLLGNQETQYFGPGTRLLVL.

The V and J genes are TRBV7-3 and TRBJ1-5, with D possibly matching TRBD1 (5 bases). The CDR3 loop spans 13 amino acids. Germline assignment: CDR1 SGHTA and CDR2 FQGTGA. Trimming cost V 1 base and J 11 bases, with 12 bases left between them. The CDR3 loop reads CASSLKVGDSQHF. Here the CDR3 DNA reads TGTGCCAGCAGCTTAAAGGTGGGGGACTCCCAGCATTTT.

The chain carries TRBV19 and TRBJ1-5; 11 nucleotides align to TRBD1. The J segment lost 3 bases and the V segment lost 4 bases, leaving 11 bases of the junction unmatched. Per germline, CDR1 LNHDA and CDR2 SQIVND (reference sequence). The CDR3 is 18 amino acids. CDR3 nucleotide sequence: TGTGCCAGTAGTAAAGCAAGTAGGGACAGGGGGAACAATCAGCCCCAGCATTTT. Its protein product is CASSKASRDRGNNQPQHF. Looking up the rest from reference TRBV19 and TRBJ1-5 gives the full variable domain: DGGITQSPKYLFRKEGQNVTLSCEQNLNHDAMYWYRQDPGQGLRLIYYSQIVNDFQKGDIAEGYSVSREKKESFPLTVTSAQKNPTAFYLCASSKASRDRGNNQPQHFGDGTRLSIL.

The rearrangement links TRBV28 to TRBJ1-2; D gene ambiguous. This CDR3 has 18 amino acids. Germline CDR1 and CDR2: MDHEN and SYDVKM. V lost 7 bases and J 1 base, leaving 25 bases between the germline ends. The CDR3 here is CASMISGNLHAINYGYTF. In nucleotides, the CDR3 is TGTGCCAGCATGATTTCGGGCAACCTCCACGCCATTAACTATGGCTACACCTTC.

The V call is TRBV19, the J call TRBJ1-5; D remains ambiguous. Germline CDR1 is LNHDA and CDR2 is SQIVND (reference sequence). V was cut by 4 bases and J by 2 bases, with 9 bases left in between. CDR3 size: 14 residues. The CDR3 DNA is TGTGCCAGTAGTAGGGAAAGGGGCAATCAGCCCCAGCATTTT. Translated, it gives CASSRERGNQPQHF.

J is TRBJ1-3 and V is TRBV9, with no clear D. CDR3 length: 15 amino acids. Deletions cut 2 bases from V and 5 bases from J, with 14 bases between. The germline gives CDR1 SGDLS, CDR2 YYNGEE. The CDR3: CASSVDAGRRNTIYF. For the CDR3, the DNA is TGTGCCAGCAGCGTCGACGCCGGTCGTAGAAACACCATATATTTT.